The TCR beta chain described here comes from a study of blood T cell repertoires in COVID-19. Across the whole study: The United States, Italy and Spain supplied acute and convalescent COVID-19 samples.

In the original workflow: Amplification of reference gene primers provided the estimated nucleated cell counts. Only in-frame clones appear in the TCRdb table, and some are missing; sequencing was by immunoSEQ multiplex PCR. Clonal size and the V and J genes are those of that table, whereas D and trimming came from the DNA. The sample records under 150,000 clones, about 87% being singletons. CDR1 is SGDLS, CDR2 YYNGEE, per germline. The CDR3 has 16 amino acids. The trim removed 3 bases at V and 0 bases at J, leaving 6 bases unmatched. The sample consisted of peripheral blood. This rearrangement joins TRBV9 to TRBJ2-3; 8 positions agree with TRBD1. The source of this sequence is a human donor in a cohort sampled during active COVID-19. The CDR3 protein is CASSAGTGLSTDTQYF. CDR3 DNA: TGTGCCAGCAGCGCCGGGACAGGCCTGAGCACAGATACGCAGTATTTT.